This is a list of T cell receptor beta chains from one sample in a study of identical twins. TCRdb re-analysed the 5' RACE reads in MiXCR, keeping a single row per CDR3 protein. The repertoire holds 450,000 to 650,000 distinct CDR3 sequences, 9.6% seen once, with 2.5% to 3.5% in the top ten. The same specimen was also included in a second study, on yellow fever vaccine responses in identical twins.

Input material: PBMCs. The receptors originated from a woman between 18 and 29 years old in good health. CDR3s include the opening cysteine and the closing phenylalanine or tryptophan. D genes are given only for firm matches. Part of the rows lack a size; the others show once, few, many or a class for expanded clones.

J gene: TRBJ2-1
V gene: TRBV28
CDR3 length: 17
clone size: .
D gene: TRBD2
CDR3 protein: CASTILGGTSSYNEQFF
CDR3 DNA: TGTGCCAGCACCATCTTAGGGGGGACTAGCTCCTACAATGAGCAGTTCTTC

J gene: TRBJ2-1
V gene: TRBV20-1
CDR3 length: 13
clone size: many
D gene: TRBD2
CDR3 protein: CSASNSLAGEQFF
CDR3 DNA: TGCAGTGCTAGTAATTCACTAGCGGGCGAGCAGTTCTTC

J gene: TRBJ2-2
V gene: TRBV5-1
CDR3 length: 15
clone size: .
D gene: TRBD2
CDR3 protein: CASSLRTSSTGELFF
CDR3 DNA: TGCGCCAGCAGCTTGCGGACTAGCAGCACCGGGGAGCTGTTTTTT

J gene: TRBJ2-2
V gene: TRBV12-3/TRBV12-4
CDR3 length: 15
clone size: many
D gene: TRBD2
CDR3 protein: CASRKLAGGTGELFF
CDR3 DNA: TGTGCCAGCAGAAAACTAGCGGGGGGGACCGGGGAGCTGTTTTTT

J gene: TRBJ2-5
V gene: TRBV6-2/TRBV6-3
CDR3 length: 16
clone size: .
D gene: TRBD2
CDR3 protein: CASSYSTPSGRETQYF
CDR3 DNA: TGTGCCAGCAGTTACTCGACTCCTAGCGGGAGGGAGACCCAGTACTTC

J gene: TRBJ2-5
V gene: TRBV7-8
CDR3 length: 13
clone size: few
D gene: .
CDR3 protein: CASSRLGGETQYF
CDR3 DNA: TGTGCCAGCAGCCGCCTTGGGGGCGAGACCCAGTACTTC

J gene: TRBJ2-2
V gene: TRBV20-1
CDR3 length: 12
clone size: .
D gene: .
CDR3 protein: CSGSQETGELFF
CDR3 DNA: TGCAGTGGAAGCCAGGAAACCGGGGAGCTGTTTTTT

J gene: TRBJ2-1
V gene: TRBV20-1
CDR3 length: 17
clone size: few
D gene: .
CDR3 protein: CSAKTAGAPGTYNEQFF
CDR3 DNA: TGCAGTGCAAAAACAGCCGGGGCCCCGGGAACCTACAATGAGCAGTTCTTC

J gene: TRBJ1-3
V gene: TRBV6-1
CDR3 length: 14
clone size: few
D gene: .
CDR3 protein: CASSRASSGNTIYF
CDR3 DNA: TGTGCCAGCAGTCGGGCCAGCTCTGGAAACACCATATATTTT

J gene: TRBJ2-7
V gene: TRBV12-3/TRBV12-4
CDR3 length: 15
clone size: many
D gene: TRBD1
CDR3 protein: CASSLIQGAVNEQYF
CDR3 DNA: TGTGCCAGCAGTTTAATCCAGGGGGCGGTGAACGAGCAGTACTTC

J gene: TRBJ2-1
V gene: TRBV24-1
CDR3 length: 18
clone size: few
D gene: TRBD2
CDR3 protein: CATSDLGWTSGSPNEQFF
CDR3 DNA: TGTGCCACCAGTGATTTAGGGTGGACTAGCGGGAGTCCCAATGAGCAGTTCTTC

J gene: TRBJ2-6
V gene: TRBV27
CDR3 length: 15
clone size: few
D gene: .
CDR3 protein: CASSLSLSGANVLTF
CDR3 DNA: TGTGCCAGCAGTTTATCGCTCTCTGGGGCCAACGTCCTGACTTTC

J gene: TRBJ1-1
V gene: TRBV30
CDR3 length: 12
clone size: few
D gene: .
CDR3 protein: CAWRDQSPLAFF
CDR3 DNA: TGTGCCTGGAGGGATCAATCCCCATTAGCTTTCTTT

J gene: TRBJ1-3
V gene: TRBV6-2/TRBV6-3
CDR3 length: 13
clone size: many
D gene: .
CDR3 protein: CASSYGSGNTIYF
CDR3 DNA: TGTGCCAGCAGTTACGGGTCTGGAAACACCATATATTTT

J gene: TRBJ2-3
V gene: TRBV21-1
CDR3 length: 19
clone size: many
D gene: .
CDR3 protein: CASSKEGLAGGVEQDTQYF
CDR3 DNA: TGTGCCAGCAGCAAAGAAGGGCTAGCGGGAGGGGTTGAACAGGATACGCAGTATTTT

J gene: TRBJ2-7
V gene: TRBV29-1
CDR3 length: 14
clone size: many
D gene: TRBD2
CDR3 protein: CSGIIAGGSYEQYF
CDR3 DNA: TGCAGCGGGATTATAGCGGGAGGGTCCTACGAGCAGTACTTC

J gene: TRBJ2-7
V gene: TRBV27
CDR3 length: 16
clone size: .
D gene: TRBD2
CDR3 protein: CASSSYSGLAGYEQYF
CDR3 DNA: TGTGCCAGCAGTTCCTATTCTGGACTAGCGGGCTACGAGCAGTACTTC

J gene: TRBJ1-4
V gene: TRBV6-1
CDR3 length: 17
clone size: .
D gene: .
CDR3 protein: CASSEWGTPATNEKLFF
CDR3 DNA: TGTGCCAGCAGTGAATGGGGGACACCTGCAACTAATGAAAAACTGTTTTTT

J gene: TRBJ2-3
V gene: TRBV4-3
CDR3 length: 14
clone size: .
D gene: .
CDR3 protein: CASSQDLGIDTQYF
CDR3 DNA: TGCGCCAGCAGCCAAGATCTGGGGATAGATACGCAGTATTTT

J gene: TRBJ2-1
V gene: TRBV3-1
CDR3 length: 16
clone size: few
D gene: TRBD1
CDR3 protein: CASSQRRQGINNEQFF
CDR3 DNA: TGTGCCAGCAGCCAACGACGACAGGGGATAAACAATGAGCAGTTCTTC

J gene: TRBJ2-2
V gene: TRBV29-1
CDR3 length: 12
clone size: .
D gene: .
CDR3 protein: CSVWRDTGELFF
CDR3 DNA: TGCAGCGTTTGGCGAGACACCGGGGAGCTGTTTTTT

J gene: TRBJ2-3
V gene: TRBV28
CDR3 length: 16
clone size: .
D gene: .
CDR3 protein: CASSLFRTGAQDTQYF
CDR3 DNA: TGTGCCAGCAGTTTGTTCAGAACAGGTGCGCAAGATACGCAGTATTTT

J gene: TRBJ1-2
V gene: TRBV3-1
CDR3 length: 12
clone size: many
D gene: .
CDR3 protein: CASSQSSYGYTF
CDR3 DNA: TGTGCCAGCAGCCAGAGTAGCTATGGCTACACCTTC

J gene: TRBJ2-1
V gene: TRBV4-1
CDR3 length: 16
clone size: many
D gene: .
CDR3 protein: CASSQDSAGRLNEQFF
CDR3 DNA: TGCGCCAGCAGCCAAGATTCGGCAGGCCGGCTAAATGAGCAGTTCTTC

J gene: TRBJ2-1
V gene: TRBV7-2
CDR3 length: 15
clone size: many
D gene: .
CDR3 protein: CASIQGGGGWGEQFF
CDR3 DNA: TGTGCCAGCATCCAGGGTGGTGGTGGATGGGGTGAGCAGTTCTTC

J gene: TRBJ1-2
V gene: TRBV4-3
CDR3 length: 16
clone size: .
D gene: .
CDR3 protein: CASSQDGAARSYGYTF
CDR3 DNA: TGCGCCAGCAGCCAAGATGGGGCGGCAAGGTCCTATGGCTACACCTTC

J gene: TRBJ2-1
V gene: TRBV12-3/TRBV12-4
CDR3 length: 15
clone size: many
D gene: TRBD2
CDR3 protein: CASSLTGTKFGEQFF
CDR3 DNA: TGTGCCAGCAGTCTAACCGGGACTAAATTTGGTGAGCAGTTCTTC

J gene: TRBJ1-1
V gene: TRBV6-1
CDR3 length: 13
clone size: .
D gene: .
CDR3 protein: CASSLNRVGEAFF
CDR3 DNA: TGTGCCAGCAGTCTAAACAGGGTTGGTGAAGCTTTCTTT

J gene: TRBJ2-3
V gene: TRBV12-3/TRBV12-4
CDR3 length: 17
clone size: few
D gene: TRBD2
CDR3 protein: CASRSQGGSGRSDTQYF
CDR3 DNA: TGTGCCAGCAGGAGTCAAGGCGGGAGTGGGAGGTCGGATACGCAGTATTTT

J gene: TRBJ2-3
V gene: TRBV5-1
CDR3 length: 16
clone size: .
D gene: TRBD2
CDR3 protein: CASSLEASGGADTQYF
CDR3 DNA: TGCGCCAGCAGCTTGGAGGCTAGCGGTGGGGCAGATACGCAGTATTTT

J gene: TRBJ2-1
V gene: TRBV3-1
CDR3 length: 12
clone size: few
D gene: .
CDR3 protein: CASSPLQREQFF
CDR3 DNA: TGTGCCAGCAGCCCCCTGCAACGGGAGCAGTTCTTC

J gene: TRBJ2-1
V gene: TRBV20-1
CDR3 length: 12
clone size: few
D gene: .
CDR3 protein: CSAPMVMGEQFF
CDR3 DNA: TGCAGTGCCCCCATGGTGATGGGTGAGCAGTTCTTC

J gene: TRBJ2-5
V gene: TRBV28
CDR3 length: 13
clone size: .
D gene: .
CDR3 protein: CASRFTNQETQYF
CDR3 DNA: TGTGCCAGCAGATTCACTAATCAAGAGACCCAGTACTTC

J gene: TRBJ2-2
V gene: TRBV4-2
CDR3 length: 18
clone size: .
D gene: TRBD2
CDR3 protein: CASSPRLAGGHDTGELFF
CDR3 DNA: TGTGCCAGCAGCCCAAGACTAGCGGGGGGGCATGATACCGGGGAGCTGTTTTTT

J gene: TRBJ2-7
V gene: TRBV4-3
CDR3 length: 16
clone size: many
D gene: .
CDR3 protein: CASSQDGVETEYEQYF
CDR3 DNA: TGCGCCAGCAGCCAAGATGGAGTAGAGACAGAATACGAGCAGTACTTC

J gene: TRBJ2-1
V gene: TRBV15
CDR3 length: 14
clone size: few
D gene: TRBD2
CDR3 protein: CATSRSLTSVEQFF
CDR3 DNA: TGTGCCACCAGCAGATCCTTGACTAGCGTTGAGCAGTTCTTC

J gene: TRBJ2-3
V gene: TRBV7-9
CDR3 length: 13
clone size: .
D gene: .
CDR3 protein: CASSLQAGNTQYF
CDR3 DNA: TGTGCCAGCAGCTTACAGGCCGGAAATACGCAGTATTTT

J gene: TRBJ2-2
V gene: TRBV6-4
CDR3 length: 14
clone size: many
D gene: .
CDR3 protein: CASSDSRDTGELFF
CDR3 DNA: TGTGCCAGCAGTGACTCGAGGGACACCGGGGAGCTGTTTTTT

J gene: TRBJ1-1
V gene: TRBV7-9
CDR3 length: 14
clone size: .
D gene: .
CDR3 protein: CASTWQGRNTEAFF
CDR3 DNA: TGTGCCAGCACCTGGCAGGGGAGGAACACTGAAGCTTTCTTT

J gene: TRBJ2-4
V gene: TRBV24-1
CDR3 length: 18
clone size: few
D gene: TRBD1
CDR3 protein: CATSERQGLGGAKNIQYF
CDR3 DNA: TGTGCCACCAGTGAAAGACAGGGGTTAGGTGGCGCCAAAAACATTCAGTACTTC

J gene: TRBJ2-3
V gene: TRBV6-1
CDR3 length: 15
clone size: few
D gene: .
CDR3 protein: CASSRAGTQGDTQYF
CDR3 DNA: TGTGCCAGCAGCCGGGCCGGGACTCAGGGGGATACGCAGTATTTT